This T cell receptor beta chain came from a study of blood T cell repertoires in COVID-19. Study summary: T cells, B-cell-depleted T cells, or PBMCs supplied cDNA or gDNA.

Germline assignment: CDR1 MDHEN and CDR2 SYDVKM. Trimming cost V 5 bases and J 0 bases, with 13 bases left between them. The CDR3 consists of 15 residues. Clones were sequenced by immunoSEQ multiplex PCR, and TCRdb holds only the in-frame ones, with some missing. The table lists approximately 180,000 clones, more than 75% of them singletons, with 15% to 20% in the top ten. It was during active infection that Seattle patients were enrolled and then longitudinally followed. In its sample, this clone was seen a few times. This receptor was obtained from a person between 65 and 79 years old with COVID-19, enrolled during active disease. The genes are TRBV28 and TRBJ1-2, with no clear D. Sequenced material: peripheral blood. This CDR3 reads CASSPRRPTNYGYTF. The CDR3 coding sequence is TGTGCCAGCAGTCCTCGGAGGCCCACTAACTATGGCTACACCTTC.